One sample yielded the 6 T cell receptor beta chains listed below, sequenced in a study of blood T cells in healthy people across ages. With a J-beta primer mix and a sample-barcoded 5' primer, a second PCR ran about 6 to 11 cycles. TCRdb recomputed calls from the 5' RACE reads with MiXCR, one row per CDR3 protein. The sample records about 640,000 distinct CDR3 sequences, about 53% being singletons. Sequenced sample: blood. Source of these receptors: a man aged 55 to 70 in good health.

This chain uses TRBV4-1 with TRBJ1-2; 10 bases line up with TRBD1. The CDR3 runs to 16 residues. CDR1 is MGHRA and CDR2 is YSYEKL in the germline V gene. V gave up 0 bases and J gave up 4 bases; unmatched junction bases: 5. The CDR3 spells CASSQDAGQGFYGYTF. In nucleotides, the CDR3 is TGCGCCAGCAGCCAAGACGCGGGACAGGGGTTCTATGGCTACACCTTC.

The chain joins TRBV20-1 to TRBJ2-4; the D gene is possibly TRBD2 (6 bases). The DNA matches TRBJ2-5 better at its end, which makes the J call doubtful. The CDR3 has 13 residues. Per the germline V gene, CDR1 is DFQATT and CDR2 is SNEGSKA (reference sequence). DNA of the CDR3: TGCAGTGCTAGAGGCTTTAGCGGAGAGACCCAGTACTTC. This gives the protein CSARGFSGETQYF.

The chain is built from TRBV6-5 and TRBJ1-4, with TRBD1 as a possible D gene (6 bases). The germline V gene encodes CDR1 MNHEY and CDR2 SVGAGI. The CDR3 runs 15 residues. Deletions cut 0 bases from V and 13 bases from J, with 18 bases between. The CDR3 loop reads CASSYSSLQGAGLFF. CDR3 bases: TGTGCCAGCAGTTACTCTTCCCTACAGGGAGCTGGACTGTTTTTT.

There are a few counts of this clonotype. J is TRBJ1-2 and V is TRBV27; 7 nucleotides align to TRBD1. The germline V gene encodes CDR1 MNHEY and CDR2 SMNVEV (reference sequence). Trimming at V came to 4 bases and at J to 4 bases, leaving 9 bases not matched to a gene. The CDR3 sequence is 15 residues long. The CDR3 DNA sequence: TGTGCCAGCAGTTCGCCGGGACAGAACCTCTATGGCTACACCTTC. This encodes CASSSPGQNLYGYTF.

This clonotype has a count of ten or more. The V call is TRBV7-2, the J call TRBJ2-4; possible D gene TRBD1, 6 bases. Per the germline V gene, CDR1 is SGHTA and CDR2 is FQGNSA. This CDR3 is built from 18 residues. V was cut by 1 base and J by 0 bases, with 16 bases left in between. The CDR3 region is CASSLVPGTSLAKNIQYF. CDR3 nucleotide sequence: TGTGCCAGCAGCTTAGTTCCCGGGACATCGCTAGCCAAAAACATTCAGTACTTC. The complete variable domain, with remaining parts taken from reference TRBV7-2 and TRBJ2-4, reads GAGVSQSPSNKVTEKGKDVELRCDPISGHTALYWYRQSLGQGLEFLIYFQGNSAPDKSGLPSDRFSAERTGGSVSTLTIQRTQQEDSAVYLCASSLVPGTSLAKNIQYFGAGTRLSVL.

This clonotype was seen a single time. J is TRBJ1-1 and V is TRBV14; D remains ambiguous. The V end lost 0 bases, the J end lost 6 bases, and 14 bases lay between the germline ends. The CDR3 runs to 15 residues. The germline CDR1 and CDR2 sequences are SGHDN and FVKESK. CDR3 sequence: CASSQESGIWSEAFF. For the CDR3, the DNA is TGTGCCAGCAGCCAAGAGTCCGGGATCTGGTCTGAAGCTTTCTTT.